These T cell receptor beta chains were read from a single sample in a study of blood T cells in healthy people across ages. TCRdb passed the 5' RACE reads through MiXCR, listing each CDR3 protein once. In the table there are roughly 800,000 distinct CDR3 sequences, 20% to 25% of which are singletons. This sample was shared with a second study, whose subject was T cells of mothers and their children.

The source material was blood. These receptor sequences come from a boy aged 10-17 years in good health. Both conserved end residues are part of each CDR3. The order of the fields is J gene, V gene, D gene, clone size, CDR3 DNA, CDR3 protein. The D gene is left open where the match is weak. Size is omitted from some rows. Given values are once, few, many or a class for expanded clones.

j_gene: TRBJ2-7; v_gene: TRBV2; d_gene: .; abundance: .; CDR3nt: TGTGCCAGCAAAGTTTTGCAGGGGGGCTACGAGCAGTACTTC; CDR3aa: CASKVLQGGYEQYF
j_gene: TRBJ2-3; v_gene: TRBV29-1; d_gene: .; abundance: .; CDR3nt: TGCAGCGTCACCGGGGTGGCGTTGCATGATACGCAGTATTTT; CDR3aa: CSVTGVALHDTQYF
j_gene: TRBJ2-7; v_gene: TRBV20-1; d_gene: .; abundance: .; CDR3nt: TGCAGTGCTGGGGGGGCGGGGCCCAGCTACGAGCAGTACTTC; CDR3aa: CSAGGAGPSYEQYF
j_gene: TRBJ2-7; v_gene: TRBV29-1; d_gene: .; abundance: .; CDR3nt: TGCAGCGTTTCCGGAGGAACCTACGAGCAGTACTTC; CDR3aa: CSVSGGTYEQYF
j_gene: TRBJ2-7; v_gene: TRBV7-9; d_gene: .; abundance: few; CDR3nt: TGTGCCAGTGGGCACCACGAGCAGTACTTC; CDR3aa: CASGHHEQYF
j_gene: TRBJ1-2; v_gene: TRBV5-6; d_gene: .; abundance: few; CDR3nt: TGTGCCAGCAGCTTGGTGGTAGGGGATCTGTCTGGCTACACCTTC; CDR3aa: CASSLVVGDLSGYTF
j_gene: TRBJ2-1; v_gene: TRBV9; d_gene: TRBD2; abundance: few; CDR3nt: TGTGCCAGCAGCCCGGGGACTAGCGGCGGCGATGAGCAGTTCTTC; CDR3aa: CASSPGTSGGDEQFF
j_gene: TRBJ1-3; v_gene: TRBV29-1; d_gene: .; abundance: few; CDR3nt: TGCAGCGTTGAAGATAATCGGGTCCTCTCTGGAAACACCATATATTTT; CDR3aa: CSVEDNRVLSGNTIYF
j_gene: TRBJ2-5; v_gene: TRBV12-3/TRBV12-4; d_gene: TRBD1; abundance: few; CDR3nt: TGTGCCAGCAGTAGGACAGGGGCCATCTCCGAGACCCAGTACTTC; CDR3aa: CASSRTGAISETQYF
j_gene: TRBJ2-7; v_gene: TRBV20-1; d_gene: .; abundance: few; CDR3nt: TGCAGTGCTAGCCCCAGCTCCTACGAGCAGTACTTC; CDR3aa: CSASPSSYEQYF
j_gene: TRBJ1-4; v_gene: TRBV11-2; d_gene: .; abundance: .; CDR3nt: TGTGCCAGCAGCTTAGACGGGGGTTGGATTAATGAAAAACTGTTTTTT; CDR3aa: CASSLDGGWINEKLFF
j_gene: TRBJ2-3; v_gene: TRBV7-2; d_gene: TRBD2; abundance: .; CDR3nt: TGTGCCAGCAGCCCCCCCCCTAGCGGGAGGGCTGATACGCAGTATTTT; CDR3aa: CASSPPPSGRADTQYF
j_gene: TRBJ2-5; v_gene: TRBV12-3/TRBV12-4; d_gene: .; abundance: .; CDR3nt: TGTGCCAGCAGTTTTCTCGACATAGGGGCGCAAGAGACCCAGTACTTC; CDR3aa: CASSFLDIGAQETQYF
j_gene: TRBJ2-5; v_gene: TRBV7-8; d_gene: TRBD2; abundance: few; CDR3nt: TGTGCCAGCAGCCCCTGGACTAGCGGGCAAGAGACCCAGTACTTC; CDR3aa: CASSPWTSGQETQYF
j_gene: TRBJ1-4; v_gene: TRBV29-1; d_gene: .; abundance: few; CDR3nt: TGCAGCGTTGTCGATTTGGGACATCTGCAACTGTTTTTT; CDR3aa: CSVVDLGHLQLFF
j_gene: TRBJ2-3; v_gene: TRBV3-1; d_gene: TRBD2; abundance: .; CDR3nt: TGTGCCAGCAGCCAAGGTATCCTAGCGGGAGATCAGGCAGTTACGCAGTATTTT; CDR3aa: CASSQGILAGDQAVTQYF
j_gene: TRBJ2-7; v_gene: TRBV6-5; d_gene: .; abundance: many; CDR3nt: TGTGCCAGCAGTTACTCCGACGAGCAGTACTTC; CDR3aa: CASSYSDEQYF
j_gene: TRBJ1-1; v_gene: TRBV29-1; d_gene: .; abundance: .; CDR3nt: TGCAGCGTGGGACACGAAAACACTGAAGCTTTCTTT; CDR3aa: CSVGHENTEAFF
j_gene: TRBJ2-1; v_gene: TRBV19; d_gene: .; abundance: few; CDR3nt: TGTGCCAGTAGTATCATAGGCGCTGGGAATGAGCAGTTCTTC; CDR3aa: CASSIIGAGNEQFF
j_gene: TRBJ2-4; v_gene: TRBV7-9; d_gene: TRBD1; abundance: .; CDR3nt: TGTGCCAGCAGCCCCGGGACAGGCAAAAACATTCAGTACTTC; CDR3aa: CASSPGTGKNIQYF
j_gene: TRBJ1-1; v_gene: TRBV12-3/TRBV12-4; d_gene: TRBD1; abundance: .; CDR3nt: TGTGCCAGCAGTTCTGGACAGGGGACTGAAGCTTTCTTT; CDR3aa: CASSSGQGTEAFF
j_gene: TRBJ2-1; v_gene: TRBV9; d_gene: .; abundance: .; CDR3nt: TGTGCCAGCAGCGTGTTGGCGGACAATGAGCAGTTCTTC; CDR3aa: CASSVLADNEQFF
j_gene: TRBJ1-2; v_gene: TRBV6-5; d_gene: .; abundance: .; CDR3nt: TGTGCCAGCAGCCTCCTAATAAGTCGGGTTAACTATGGCTACACCTTC; CDR3aa: CASSLLISRVNYGYTF
j_gene: TRBJ2-1; v_gene: TRBV7-9; d_gene: .; abundance: .; CDR3nt: TGTGCCAGCAGCTTAGCGGGGAGGAATGGGCAGTTCTTC; CDR3aa: CASSLAGRNGQFF
j_gene: TRBJ2-7; v_gene: TRBV7-2; d_gene: TRBD2; abundance: .; CDR3nt: TGTGCCAGCAGCTTTGAGGCTAGCGGGGGGTACGAGCAGTACTTC; CDR3aa: CASSFEASGGYEQYF
j_gene: TRBJ2-4; v_gene: TRBV5-1; d_gene: TRBD1; abundance: .; CDR3nt: TGCGCCAGCAGGGCAGGGGGCGCGTCCAAAAACATTCAGTACTTC; CDR3aa: CASRAGGASKNIQYF
j_gene: TRBJ2-7; v_gene: TRBV12-3/TRBV12-4; d_gene: .; abundance: .; CDR3nt: TGTGCCAGCAGCCAGGTAACCGAGCAGTACTTC; CDR3aa: CASSQVTEQYF